A selection of T cell receptor beta chains follows, all from one sample in a study of vaccination effects on CD4 cells after COVID-19. Antigens of these TCRs are unknown. Sequenced by immunoSEQ multiplex PCR; TCRdb stores in-frame clones only, minus some. Among tens of thousands of clones, under 85% were seen once, and the ten largest hold around 25%. This sample comprised CD4+ T cells from PBMCs cultured without peptide, obtained before COVID-19 vaccination. Receptors originate from a human donor who had a prior SARS-CoV-2 infection. Both conserved end residues are part of each CDR3. D genes are given only for firm matches. Only some rows state a clone size, as once, few, many or a class for expanded clones.

j_call | cdr3_length | v_call | d_call | clone_size | cdr3_nt | cdr3_aa
TRBJ2-3 | 16 | TRBV5-4 | TRBD2 | . | TGTGCCAGCAGCTCAACAGCGGGAGGCCACCCAGATACGCAGTATTTT | CASSSTAGGHPDTQYF
TRBJ1-1 | 14 | TRBV11-3 | . | . | TGTGCCAGCAGCTTTGGAGGGGAGAACACTGAAGCTTTCTTT | CASSFGGENTEAFF
TRBJ1-2 | 13 | TRBV7-9 | . | medium-sized | TGTGCCAGCAGCCCCGGGGGGGAGAGGAGCTACACCTTC | CASSPGGERSYTF
TRBJ2-1 | 16 | TRBV2 | TRBD2 | . | TGTGCCAGCAGTGATCTTACTAGCGGGACCTACAATGAGCAGTTCTTC | CASSDLTSGTYNEQFF
TRBJ1-5 | 15 | TRBV7-2 | . | . | TGTGCCAGCAGCTTCATAGGGGTTGGCAATCAGCCCCAGCATTTT | CASSFIGVGNQPQHF
TRBJ1-2 | 13 | TRBV15 | . | few | TGTGCCACCGGTCGGGAGGGCCACTATGGCTACACCTTC | CATGREGHYGYTF
TRBJ2-7 | 19 | TRBV28 | . | . | TGTGCCAGCAGTTTGGTGGTATCCTGGGGGGCCGAGATGAGCTACGAGCAGTACTTC | CASSLVVSWGAEMSYEQYF
TRBJ2-5 | 15 | TRBV9 | . | . | TGTGCCAGCAGCGCGGGACGGACTTTCGAAGAGACCCAGTACTTC | CASSAGRTFEETQYF
TRBJ1-6 | 14 | TRBV5-1 | . | once | TGCGCCAGCAGCACGGACACCCCCAATTCACCCCTCCACTTT | CASSTDTPNSPLHF
TRBJ1-2 | 15 | TRBV7-9 | TRBD1 | . | TGTGCCAGCAGCTTAAGCCTCAGGGGGACCTATGGCTACACCTTC | CASSLSLRGTYGYTF
TRBJ2-1 | 17 | TRBV7-9 | TRBD2 | . | TGTGCCAGCAGCGACGTAGTAGCGGGGGACAAACCCAATGAGCAGTTCTTC | CASSDVVAGDKPNEQFF
TRBJ2-7 | 13 | TRBV11-2 | . | few | TGTGCCAGCAGCCAGGATAATACCTACGAGCAGTACTTC | CASSQDNTYEQYF
TRBJ1-4 | 16 | TRBV12-5 | . | . | TGTGCTAGTGGAAGGTTTACAGGGCATGGAGAGGGAAAACTGTTTTTT | CASGRFTGHGEGKLFF
TRBJ1-2 | 15 | TRBV4-3 | TRBD1 | . | TGCGCCAGCAGCCAGGACCCAGGGGGCCACTATGGCTACACCTTC | CASSQDPGGHYGYTF
TRBJ1-2 | 14 | TRBV14 | . | . | TGTGCCAGCAGCCAAGCCACCAGGGACTATGGCTACACCTTC | CASSQATRDYGYTF
TRBJ2-5 | 14 | TRBV2 | TRBD2 | . | TGTGCCAGCAGTTACGGGGGGGCAGGAGAGACCCAGTACTTC | CASSYGGAGETQYF
TRBJ1-4 | 14 | TRBV19 | . | . | TGTGCCAGTAGCCGGGGGGTCGACAATGAAAAACTGTTTTTT | CASSRGVDNEKLFF
TRBJ2-3 | 13 | TRBV4-3 | . | . | TGCGCCAGCAGCCAAGATCGGTGGGATACGCAGTATTTT | CASSQDRWDTQYF
TRBJ1-6 | 13 | TRBV6-5 | . | . | TGTGCCAGCAGTTATGGGGCGAAGTCACCCCTCCACTTT | CASSYGAKSPLHF
TRBJ2-5 | 15 | TRBV20-1 | TRBD2 | . | TGCAGTGCTAGTACTAGCGGGGTGTCTTACGCGACCCAGTACTTC | CSASTSGVSYATQYF
TRBJ2-5 | 15 | TRBV19 | . | . | TGTGCCAGTAGTATGGCGTTCCGGTCGTCGGAGACCCAGTACTTC | CASSMAFRSSETQYF
TRBJ1-2 | 14 | TRBV9 | . | . | TGTGCCAGCAGCGTAAGGGGGGGACACCAAGGCTACACCTTC | CASSVRGGHQGYTF
TRBJ1-1 | 13 | TRBV7-9 | . | once | TGTGCCAGCAGCTCCCGGGGGGACACTGAAGCTTTCTTT | CASSSRGDTEAFF
TRBJ2-3 | 19 | TRBV7-2 | TRBD2 | . | TGTGCCAGCAGCCCTAGTCCGTGGACTAGCGGGGGGGCAACAGATACGCAGTATTTT | CASSPSPWTSGGATDTQYF
TRBJ2-7 | 16 | TRBV5-4 | TRBD1 | . | TGTGCCAGCAGCTTAAACCGACTAACAGGGGTGGGCGAGCAGTACTTC | CASSLNRLTGVGEQYF
TRBJ2-7 | 16 | TRBV6-5 | . | . | TGTGCCAGCAGTTACTCGAGGGTAGGGGATTCCTACGAGCAGTACTTC | CASSYSRVGDSYEQYF
TRBJ1-1 | 18 | TRBV18 | . | . | TGTGCCAGCTCACCACTAGTTCTTTCGTCTTCCAAGAACACTGAAGCTTTCTTT | CASSPLVLSSSKNTEAFF
TRBJ2-7 | 14 | TRBV15 | . | . | TGTGCCACCAGCAGAGGCAGGGCAGTCTACGAGCAGTACTTC | CATSRGRAVYEQYF
TRBJ2-7 | 12 | TRBV24-1 | TRBD1 | . | TGTGCCACGCAGGGACAGAATTACGAGCAGTACTTC | CATQGQNYEQYF
TRBJ1-6 | 16 | TRBV5-1 | . | few | TGCGCCAGCAGCTTGGAAGGACGGAGTTATAATTCACCCCTCCACTTT | CASSLEGRSYNSPLHF
TRBJ2-3 | 14 | TRBV5-4 | TRBD2 | once | TGTGCCAGCAGAACAGACAGCGGGGCAGATACGCAGTATTTT | CASRTDSGADTQYF
TRBJ2-5 | 13 | TRBV7-6 | . | . | TGTGCCAGCAGCTTAGGGGGCAGGGAGACCCAGTACTTC | CASSLGGRETQYF
TRBJ2-7 | 16 | TRBV11-3 | . | . | TGTGCCAGCAGCTTAGTTGGAGGCATCGACGGTTACGAGCAGTACTTC | CASSLVGGIDGYEQYF
TRBJ2-3 | 14 | TRBV27 | TRBD2 | . | TGTGCCAGCAGTTTCGGGGGGGCGAGACATACGCAGTATTTT | CASSFGGARHTQYF
TRBJ2-5 | 15 | TRBV5-4 | . | . | TGTGCCAGCAGCTTAGGTGAAGGGGCGCAGGAGACCCAGTACTTC | CASSLGEGAQETQYF
TRBJ1-2 | 15 | TRBV5-1 | TRBD1 | . | TGCGCCAGCAGGCGTGAATCTACAGGGGTCCCAGGCTACACCTTC | CASRRESTGVPGYTF
TRBJ2-3 | 18 | TRBV13 | TRBD2 | . | TGTGCCAGCAGCACACTAGCGGGAGGACCTCGGGGCACAGATACGCAGTATTTT | CASSTLAGGPRGTDTQYF
TRBJ2-1 | 15 | TRBV30 | TRBD2 | few | TGTGCCTGGAGTGTGGGTAGCGGGGCCTACAATGAGCAGTTCTTC | CAWSVGSGAYNEQFF
TRBJ2-2 | 15 | TRBV30 | . | few | TGTGCCTGGAGCGGCTGGCAGGGTAACACCGGGGAGCTGTTTTTT | CAWSGWQGNTGELFF
TRBJ2-2 | 13 | TRBV7-8 | . | . | TGTGCCAGCAGCTACGGAACCCACGGGGAGCTGTTTTTT | CASSYGTHGELFF
TRBJ1-2 | 15 | TRBV6-6 | . | . | TGTGCCAGCAGTTTGCCCTTAGGAGGGGGCTATGGCTACACCTTC | CASSLPLGGGYGYTF
TRBJ2-5 | 14 | TRBV5-1 | . | . | TGCGCCAGCAGCTTGTTGGAGGGTGGAGAGACCCAGTACTTC | CASSLLEGGETQYF
TRBJ1-6 | 16 | TRBV11-2 | . | . | TGTGCCAGCAGCAAGAGCCTCAGGGGTATGGAATCACCCCTCCACTTT | CASSKSLRGMESPLHF
TRBJ1-5 | 14 | TRBV2 | . | . | TGTGCCAGCAGTGAAAGGACAGAGCGTCAGCCCCAGCATTTT | CASSERTERQPQHF
TRBJ1-1 | 13 | TRBV19 | . | . | TGTGCCAGTAGTATAGGACGGAGGACTGAAGCTTTCTTT | CASSIGRRTEAFF
TRBJ1-6 | 15 | TRBV7-2 | . | . | TGTGCCAGCAGCTTACTCGCCAGGGTCGTTTCACCCCTCCACTTT | CASSLLARVVSPLHF
TRBJ2-7 | 16 | TRBV11-3 | TRBD1 | . | TGTGCCAGCAGCCCAGGAGAGGGGGCGGGCTCCTACGAGCAGTACTTC | CASSPGEGAGSYEQYF
TRBJ2-3 | 13 | TRBV18 | . | once | TGTGCCAGCTCACGGACAGCCCCAGATACGCAGTATTTT | CASSRTAPDTQYF
TRBJ2-2 | 17 | TRBV9 | TRBD2 | . | TGTGCCAGCAGCCCACGGACTAGCGGGAGGGTAACCGGGGAGCTGTTTTTT | CASSPRTSGRVTGELFF
TRBJ1-1 | 13 | TRBV7-3 | . | . | TGTGCCAGCAGCTCCAGCCAGAACACTGAAGCTTTCTTT | CASSSSQNTEAFF
TRBJ1-6 | 15 | TRBV7-3 | . | . | TGTGCCAGCAGCTTAACGGGGGCCTATAATTCACCCCTCCACTTT | CASSLTGAYNSPLHF